This T cell receptor beta chain was obtained from a study of cytomegalovirus exposure and HLA in healthy donors. Study-wide results and caveats: Most of the TCR beta V segments (in an earlier analysis) were productive either about 87% or about 30% of the time. 150 or so TCR beta chains were listed as cytomegalovirus-associated.

This CDR3 has 14 amino acids. Trimming stripped 0 bases from V and 2 bases from J, with 10 bases between. Germline CDR1 is SQVTM and CDR2 is ANQGSEA. It was with 60 Vbeta and 13 Jbeta primers that the PCR ran. TCRdb's copy holds only in-frame clones and misses some; the assay was immunoSEQ multiplex PCR. The repertoire has 150,000 to 200,000 clones, about 80% of them found once; the top ten carry roughly 10%. A remark on this clone: The antigen is undetermined.

The sample taken for sequencing was PBMCs. The sequence was collected from a man aged 18 to 29 in good health and CMV-seropositive. The V call is TRBV29-1, the J call TRBJ1-1, with a tentative D call TRBD1 (6 bases). The CDR3 spells CSVEDTGSNTEAFF. DNA of the CDR3: TGCAGCGTTGAAGACACAGGGTCCAACACTGAAGCTTTCTTT.